This T cell receptor beta chain was observed in a study of low-dose radiotherapy and immunotherapy resistance in tumors. Study in general: For Cohort 1, fractions of 0.5 Gy were given every 2 weeks, reaching 6.5 Gy overall. While receiving nivolumab 240 mg every two weeks, patients also received ipilimumab 1 mg/kg every six weeks, both intravenously. At a dose of 200 mg/m2, intravenous cyclophosphamide was given every two weeks, one day before radiation and immunotherapy.

The time point here: before trial treatment. Germline-derived CDR1 and CDR2 are SGHRS and YFSETQ. The V and J ends lost 4 bases and 4 bases, in that order; junction bases with no gene match: 3. This CDR3 region has 14 residues. TRAV and TRBV primers primed cDNA for both TCRalpha and TCRbeta. Amplification, which lasted 15 to 20 PCR cycles, used a constant-region primer and V-primer adapter to amplify TCRs. From the reads, TCRdb called clonotypes with MiXCR, one entry per CDR3 protein. The sample shows 54,000 or so distinct CDR3 sequences, about 23% of them seen only once. Sequencing used PBMCs, obtained before treatment. The gene calls are TRBV5-1 and TRBJ2-1; 9 bases line up with TRBD1. The clonotype was recovered from a male donor with prostate cancer. The CDR3 DNA sequence: TGCGCCAGCAGCCCAGGGACAGGGTACAATGAGCAGTTCTTC. It encodes CASSPGTGYNEQFF.